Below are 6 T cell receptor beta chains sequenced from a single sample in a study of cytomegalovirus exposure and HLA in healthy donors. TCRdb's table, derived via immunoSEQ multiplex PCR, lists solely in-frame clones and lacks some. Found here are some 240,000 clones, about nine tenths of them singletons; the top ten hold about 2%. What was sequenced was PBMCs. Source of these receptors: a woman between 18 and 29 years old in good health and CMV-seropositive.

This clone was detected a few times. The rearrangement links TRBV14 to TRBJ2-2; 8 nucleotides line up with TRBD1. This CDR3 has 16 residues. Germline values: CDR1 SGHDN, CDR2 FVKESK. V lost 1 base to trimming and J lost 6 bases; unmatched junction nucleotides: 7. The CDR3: CASSQARQGMAGELFF. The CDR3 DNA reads TGTGCCAGCAGCCAAGCGAGACAGGGGATGGCCGGGGAGCTGTTTTTT.

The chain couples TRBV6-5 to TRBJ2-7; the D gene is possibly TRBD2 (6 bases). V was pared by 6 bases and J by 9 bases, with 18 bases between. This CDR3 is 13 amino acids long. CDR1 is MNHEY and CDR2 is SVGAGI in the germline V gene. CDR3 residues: CASSQVGRAGQYF. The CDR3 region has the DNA TGTGCCAGCAGCCAAGTCGGGAGAGCGGGGCAGTACTTC.

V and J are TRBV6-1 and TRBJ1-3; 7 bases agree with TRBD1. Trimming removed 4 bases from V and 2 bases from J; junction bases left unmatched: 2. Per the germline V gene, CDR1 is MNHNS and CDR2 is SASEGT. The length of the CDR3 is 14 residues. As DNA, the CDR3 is TGTGCCAGCAGTGGACAGGGACCTGGAAACACCATATATTTT. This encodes CASSGQGPGNTIYF.

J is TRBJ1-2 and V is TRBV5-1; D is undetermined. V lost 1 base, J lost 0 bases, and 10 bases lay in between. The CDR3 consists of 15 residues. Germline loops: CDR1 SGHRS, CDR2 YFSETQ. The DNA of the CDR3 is TGCGCCAGCAGCTTGAGCGGGATAGCTAACTATGGCTACACCTTC. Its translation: CASSLSGIANYGYTF.

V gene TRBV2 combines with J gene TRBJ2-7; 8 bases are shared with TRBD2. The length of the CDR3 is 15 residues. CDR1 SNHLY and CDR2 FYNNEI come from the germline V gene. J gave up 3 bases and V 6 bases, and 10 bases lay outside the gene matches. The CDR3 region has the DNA TGTGCCAGCAGCTGGGAGGGAGCGGGGGACTACGAGCAGTACTTC. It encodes CASSWEGAGDYEQYF.

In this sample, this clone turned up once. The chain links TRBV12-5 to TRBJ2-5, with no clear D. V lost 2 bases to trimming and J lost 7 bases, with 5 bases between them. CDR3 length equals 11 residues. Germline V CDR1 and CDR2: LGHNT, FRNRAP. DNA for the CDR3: TGTGCTAGTGGTTTGTCCGGGACCCAGTACTTC. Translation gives CASGLSGTQYF.